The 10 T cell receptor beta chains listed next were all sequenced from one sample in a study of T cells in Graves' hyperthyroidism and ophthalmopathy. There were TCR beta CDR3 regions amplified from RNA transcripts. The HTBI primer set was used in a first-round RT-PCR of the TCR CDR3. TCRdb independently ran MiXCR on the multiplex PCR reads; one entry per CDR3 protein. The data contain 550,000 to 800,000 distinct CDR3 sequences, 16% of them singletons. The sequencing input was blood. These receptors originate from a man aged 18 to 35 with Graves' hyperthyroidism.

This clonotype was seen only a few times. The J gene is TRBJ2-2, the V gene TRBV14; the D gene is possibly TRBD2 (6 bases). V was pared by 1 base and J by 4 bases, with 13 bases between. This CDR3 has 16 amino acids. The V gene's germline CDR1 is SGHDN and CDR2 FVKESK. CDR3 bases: TGTGCCAGCAGCCAAGCTTTCTTGGGGGGCACCGGGGAGCTGTTTTTT. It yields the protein CASSQAFLGGTGELFF.

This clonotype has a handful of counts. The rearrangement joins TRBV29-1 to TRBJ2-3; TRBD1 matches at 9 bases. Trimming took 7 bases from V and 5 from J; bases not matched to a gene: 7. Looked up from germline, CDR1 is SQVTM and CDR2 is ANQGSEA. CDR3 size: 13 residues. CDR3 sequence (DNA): TGCAGCGATTGGACAGGGGTGGGAGATACGCAGTATTTT. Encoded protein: CSDWTGVGDTQYF.

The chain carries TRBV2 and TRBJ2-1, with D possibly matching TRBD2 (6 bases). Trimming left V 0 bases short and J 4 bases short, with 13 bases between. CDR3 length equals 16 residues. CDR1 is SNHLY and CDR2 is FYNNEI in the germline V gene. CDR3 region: CASSEAGRGIYNEQFF. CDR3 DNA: TGTGCCAGCAGTGAAGCGGGGCGGGGAATATACAATGAGCAGTTCTTC.

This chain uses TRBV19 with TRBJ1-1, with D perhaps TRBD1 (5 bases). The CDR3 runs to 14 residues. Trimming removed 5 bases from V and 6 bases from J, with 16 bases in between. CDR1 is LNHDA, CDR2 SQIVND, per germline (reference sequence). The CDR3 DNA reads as TGTGCCAGTAGTTCCCTTTGGGGGGGGGCTGAAGCTTTCTTT. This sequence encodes CASSSLWGGAEAFF.

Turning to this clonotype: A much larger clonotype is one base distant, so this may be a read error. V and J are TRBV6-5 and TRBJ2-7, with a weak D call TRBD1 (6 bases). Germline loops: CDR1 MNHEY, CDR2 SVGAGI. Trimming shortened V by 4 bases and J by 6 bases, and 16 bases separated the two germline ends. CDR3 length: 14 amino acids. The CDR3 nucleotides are TGTGCCAGCAGTTTAAGACAGGTGGCCGGCGAGCAGTACTTC. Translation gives CASSLRQVAGEQYF.

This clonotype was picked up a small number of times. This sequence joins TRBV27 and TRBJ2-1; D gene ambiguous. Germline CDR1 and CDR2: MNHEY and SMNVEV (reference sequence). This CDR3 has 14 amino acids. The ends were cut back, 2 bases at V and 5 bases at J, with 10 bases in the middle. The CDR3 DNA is TGTGCCAGCAGTTTAAGGTTCATGGACAATGAGCAGTTCTTC. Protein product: CASSLRFMDNEQFF.

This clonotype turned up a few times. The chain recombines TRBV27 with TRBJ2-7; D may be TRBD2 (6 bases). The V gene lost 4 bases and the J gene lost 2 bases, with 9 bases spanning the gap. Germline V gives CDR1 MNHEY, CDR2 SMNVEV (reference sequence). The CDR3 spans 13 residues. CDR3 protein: CASSYAGTYEQYF. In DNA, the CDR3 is TGTGCCAGCAGTTACGCGGGGACCTACGAGCAGTACTTC.

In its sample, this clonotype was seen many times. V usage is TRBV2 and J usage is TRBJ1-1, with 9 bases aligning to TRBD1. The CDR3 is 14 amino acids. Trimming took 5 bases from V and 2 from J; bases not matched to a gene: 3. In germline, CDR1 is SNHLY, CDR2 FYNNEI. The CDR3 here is CASSRDRANTEAFF. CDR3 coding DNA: TGTGCCAGCAGTAGGGACAGGGCTAACACTGAAGCTTTCTTT.

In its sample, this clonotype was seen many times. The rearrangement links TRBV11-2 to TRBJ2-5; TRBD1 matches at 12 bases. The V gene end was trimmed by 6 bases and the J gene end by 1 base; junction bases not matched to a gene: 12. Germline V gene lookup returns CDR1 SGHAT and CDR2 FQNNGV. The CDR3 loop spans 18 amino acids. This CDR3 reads CASRGDRGLGVGQETQYF. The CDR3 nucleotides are TGTGCCAGCAGGGGGGACAGGGGGCTAGGGGTAGGCCAAGAGACCCAGTACTTC.

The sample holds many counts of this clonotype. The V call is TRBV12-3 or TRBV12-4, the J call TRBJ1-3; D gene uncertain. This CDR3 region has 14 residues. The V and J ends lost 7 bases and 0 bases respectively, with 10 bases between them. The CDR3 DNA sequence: TGTGCCAGCACTCTACGTAGCTCTGGAAACACCATATATTTT. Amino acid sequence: CASTLRSSGNTIYF.